Below, one T cell receptor (beta chain) is given with its context. 13 Jbeta primers and 60 Vbeta primers were used for the PCR. The data were produced by immunoSEQ multiplex PCR, yet TCRdb's version contains in-frame clones alone and is incomplete. The data contain under 150,000 clones, about 75% of them singletons. The data derive from a study of cytomegalovirus exposure and HLA in healthy donors. The trim removed 0 bases at V and 7 bases at J, leaving 8 bases unmatched. There are 15 residues in the CDR3. Germline loops: CDR1 MNHEY, CDR2 SVGAGI. Material for sequencing was PBMCs. The clonotype originates from a man younger than 35 in good health and CMV-seronegative. The chain couples TRBV6-5 to TRBJ2-7, with 8 bases that match TRBD2. The CDR3 sequence is CASSYSAGGAKEQYF. The CDR3 nucleotides are TGTGCCAGCAGTTACTCGGCCGGGGGGGCGAAAGAGCAGTACTTC.